The 22 T cell receptor beta chains reported below all come from one sample, sequenced in a study of CD8 T cells in ankylosing spondylitis. Each CDR3 protein is one row after TCRdb ran MiXCR on the 5' RACE reads. The data hold 7,000 to 8,000 distinct CDR3 sequences, with about 3% observed a single time. Sequenced input: blood, either unsorted or a sorted T cell fraction (not recorded which). The source is a female donor with ankylosing spondylitis or in good health (not recorded which).

This clonotype occurred many times. CDR3 loop: CASSTGQGSQGEQYF. The CDR3 DNA reads as TGTGCCAGCAGCACAGGACAGGGATCGCAGGGCGAGCAGTACTTC. The rearrangement links TRBV9 to TRBJ2-7, with 8 bases identical to TRBD1. From germline, CDR1 is SGDLS and CDR2 YYNGEE. V lost 4 bases and J lost 6; bases outside the gene matches: 12. The CDR3 contains 15 residues.

This clonotype occurred many times. The J gene is TRBJ2-3, the V gene TRBV9; possible D gene TRBD1, 5 bases. This CDR3 contains 17 residues. Germline loops: CDR1 SGDLS, CDR2 YYNGEE. Trimming stripped 0 bases from V and 0 bases from J, with 14 bases between. CDR3 protein: CASSVGYRTVSTDTQYF. CDR3 DNA sequence: TGTGCCAGCAGCGTAGGGTACAGGACCGTTAGCACAGATACGCAGTATTTT.

The chain employs TRBV9 and TRBJ2-3; weak D call: TRBD2 (6 bases). The V gene lost 4 bases and the J gene lost 6 bases, with 18 bases spanning the gap. The CDR3 sequence is 15 residues long. Germline assignment: CDR1 SGDLS and CDR2 YYNGEE. As DNA, the CDR3 is TGTGCCAGCAGCTCCAGCGGGTCGGGTGGGGATACGCAGTATTTT. Its protein is CASSSSGSGGDTQYF.

This clonotype was picked up many times. This chain joins TRBV9 and TRBJ2-7; 7 positions agree with TRBD2. V lost 0 bases, J lost 1 base, and 4 bases stayed unmatched. Looked up from germline, CDR1 is SGDLS and CDR2 is YYNGEE. The CDR3 loop spans 15 amino acids. The chain's CDR3 is CASSVGDYPSYEQYF. As DNA, the CDR3 is TGTGCCAGCAGCGTAGGGGACTATCCTTCCTACGAGCAGTACTTC.

This clonotype was picked up many times. The rearrangement uses TRBV9 and TRBJ2-7, with D tentatively TRBD1 (6 bases). The CDR3 contains 13 residues. Germline V gene sequence: CDR1 SGDLS, CDR2 YYNGEE. Trimming cost V 1 base and J 3 bases, with 8 bases left between them. CDR3 DNA: TGTGCCAGCAGCGTATGGGACAACTACGAGCAGTACTTC. Its translation: CASSVWDNYEQYF.

Judged by abundance, this clonotype is medium-sized. This chain links TRBV9 with TRBJ2-3, with 7 bases lining up with TRBD1. The CDR3 spans 18 residues. Germline CDR1 SGDLS, CDR2 YYNGEE. Trimming at V came to 1 base and at J to 1 base, leaving 12 bases not matched to a gene. In nucleotides, the CDR3 is TGTGCCAGCAGCGTATCCGGGACAGCCGATTCTGGCACAGATACGCAGTATTTT. It yields the protein CASSVSGTADSGTDTQYF.

This clonotype was seen many times. This chain links TRBV9 with TRBJ2-7; 10 bases match TRBD2. Looked up from germline, CDR1 is SGDLS and CDR2 is YYNGEE. Germline trimming cut 4 bases from V and 0 bases from J; bases unmatched to any gene: 10. The CDR3 runs to 17 residues. The CDR3 is CASSPVLAGAFSYEQYF. The CDR3 DNA follows: TGTGCCAGCAGCCCCGTCCTAGCGGGAGCATTCTCCTACGAGCAGTACTTC.

This clonotype was observed at least ten times. The chain couples TRBV9 to TRBJ2-7; TRBD2 aligns across 14 bases. The CDR3 runs 18 residues. V lost 4 bases to trimming and J lost 5 bases; unmatched junction nucleotides: 14. Germline-derived CDR1 and CDR2 are SGDLS and YYNGEE. CDR3 loop: CASSLSVGTSGRFNEQYF. The CDR3 region has the DNA TGTGCCAGCAGCCTATCCGTTGGGACTAGCGGGAGATTCAACGAGCAGTACTTC. The variable domain in full, completed from reference TRBV9 and TRBJ2-7, reads DSGVTQTPKHLITATGQRVTLRCSPRSGDLSVYWYQQSLDQGLQFLIQYYNGEERAKGNILERFSAQQFPDLHSELNLSSLELGDSALYFCASSLSVGTSGRFNEQYFGPGTRLTVT.

This clonotype occurred many times. V and J are TRBV9 and TRBJ2-7; D might be TRBD2 (6 bases). The CDR3 extends over 15 amino acids. Germline assignment: CDR1 SGDLS and CDR2 YYNGEE. Deletions cut 5 bases from V and 1 base from J, with 16 bases between. The CDR3 bases are TGTGCCAGCAGTGAAAGTGGGACTGGATCCTACGAGCAGTACTTC. Translating gives CASSESGTGSYEQYF.

This clonotype rates as medium-sized. The chain employs TRBV9 and TRBJ2-1; TRBD1 is a possible D gene (6 bases). CDR3 length equals 14 residues. Trimming cost V 5 bases and J 0 bases, with 9 bases left between them. CDR1 is SGDLS and CDR2 is YYNGEE in the germline V gene. The CDR3 is CASRGADSYNEQFF. Written as DNA, the CDR3 is TGTGCCAGCAGGGGGGCGGACTCCTACAATGAGCAGTTCTTC.

This clonotype appeared many times. The chain couples TRBV9 to TRBJ2-7; 8 nucleotides match TRBD1. The V gene end was trimmed by 5 bases and the J gene end by 5 bases; junction bases not matched to a gene: 6. Germline V lookup: CDR1 SGDLS, CDR2 YYNGEE. CDR3 length: 13 residues. CDR3 loop: CASSGTGAHEQYF. CDR3 coding DNA: TGTGCCAGCAGTGGGACAGGAGCCCACGAGCAGTACTTC.

In this sample, this clonotype turned up many times. The V call is TRBV9, the J call TRBJ2-3, with D possibly called TRBD1 or TRBD2 (5 bases each). V was clipped by 3 bases and J by 2 bases, with 16 bases between them. The CDR3 has 16 amino acids. Germline-derived CDR1 and CDR2 are SGDLS and YYNGEE. The chain's CDR3 is CASSDLGEFSTDTQYF. The CDR3 coding sequence is TGTGCCAGCAGCGACTTGGGGGAATTCTCCACAGATACGCAGTATTTT.

By proportion, this clonotype is medium-sized. The J gene is TRBJ2-7, the V gene TRBV9; 11 bases match TRBD2. Germline V lookup: CDR1 SGDLS, CDR2 YYNGEE. Germline trimming cut 3 bases from V and 5 bases from J; bases unmatched to any gene: 7. The CDR3 is made up of 15 amino acids. The CDR3 nucleotides are TGTGCCAGCAGCGCCTTAGCGGGGGGGCCCGACGAGCAGTACTTC. Encoded protein: CASSALAGGPDEQYF.

This clonotype was detected many times. V gene TRBV9 combines with J gene TRBJ2-2, with TRBD2 identical over 7 bases. The CDR3 contains 16 residues. Per the germline V gene, CDR1 is SGDLS and CDR2 is YYNGEE. The V segment lost 4 bases and the J segment 1 base; nucleotides outside the gene matches: 7. CDR3 sequence reads: CASSPRWEGNTGELFF. The DNA of the CDR3 is TGTGCCAGCAGCCCCCGTTGGGAGGGGAACACCGGGGAGCTGTTTTTT.

By sample share, this clonotype is medium-sized. V gene TRBV9 combines with J gene TRBJ2-1, with a weak D call TRBD2 (5 bases). Germline loops: CDR1 SGDLS, CDR2 YYNGEE. The CDR3 is 14 residues long. The germline V and J ends were trimmed by 3 bases and 3 bases, with 10 bases remaining between them. The CDR3 spells CASSEDGVYNEQFF. CDR3 in DNA: TGTGCCAGCAGCGAGGACGGGGTCTACAATGAGCAGTTCTTC.

This clonotype occurred many times. The V call is TRBV9, the J call TRBJ2-7; TRBD2 matches 8 bases. The CDR3 totals 15 residues. J was trimmed by 3 bases and V by 0 bases; bases with no gene match: 5. The V gene's germline CDR1 is SGDLS and CDR2 YYNGEE. The CDR3 bases are TGTGCCAGCAGCGTAGCGTGGACTAGCAACTACGAGCAGTACTTC. Its translation: CASSVAWTSNYEQYF.

This clonotype was observed at least ten times. The rearrangement joins TRBV9 to TRBJ1-1; D is unresolved. The germline V and J ends were trimmed by 3 bases and 1 base, with 10 bases remaining between them. The CDR3 has 14 residues. From germline, CDR1 is SGDLS and CDR2 YYNGEE. Here the CDR3 DNA reads TGTGCCAGCAGCGCGCCCCCTTCGAACACTGAAGCTTTCTTT. Translating gives CASSAPPSNTEAFF.

This clonotype was found many times. The chain carries TRBV9 and TRBJ1-4; possibly TRBD1 for D (5 bases). This CDR3 region has 13 residues. V was cut by 2 bases and J by 5 bases, with 7 bases left in between. Germline lookup yields CDR1 SGDLS and CDR2 YYNGEE. The CDR3 is CASSVGRNEKLFF. CDR3 DNA sequence: TGTGCCAGCAGCGTGGGGCGAAATGAAAAACTGTTTTTT.

This clonotype was counted ten times or more. The genes are TRBV9 and TRBJ2-1; 9 positions agree with TRBD2. This CDR3 has 16 residues. Germline V CDR1 and CDR2: SGDLS, YYNGEE. J lost 5 bases, V lost 4 bases, and 10 bases had no gene match. The CDR3: CASSQWRGGSHNEQFF. The CDR3 region has the DNA TGTGCCAGCAGCCAGTGGCGGGGGGGATCCCACAATGAGCAGTTCTTC.

This clonotype came up once. This chain uses TRBV9 with TRBJ2-7, with D possibly being TRBD1 (5 bases). Trimming removed 0 bases from V and 5 bases from J, with 12 bases in between. This CDR3 has 14 amino acids. Germline V lookup: CDR1 SGDLS, CDR2 YYNGEE. The CDR3 nucleotides are TGTGCCAGCAGCGTAGCAGGTGGGGCGGACGAGCAGTACTTC. Translated, it gives CASSVAGGADEQYF.

Many counts were recorded for this clonotype. The chain has TRBV9 and TRBJ2-1, with 10 bases matching TRBD2. Germline values: CDR1 SGDLS, CDR2 YYNGEE. The CDR3 spans 15 residues. V gave up 4 bases and J gave up 6 bases; unmatched junction bases: 7. Here the CDR3 reads CASSPTAGGGNEQFF. Here the CDR3 DNA reads TGTGCCAGCAGCCCCACAGCGGGAGGGGGCAATGAGCAGTTCTTC. Filled out from reference TRBV9 and TRBJ2-1, the complete variable domain reads DSGVTQTPKHLITATGQRVTLRCSPRSGDLSVYWYQQSLDQGLQFLIQYYNGEERAKGNILERFSAQQFPDLHSELNLSSLELGDSALYFCASSPTAGGGNEQFFGPGTRLTVL.

This clonotype was detected ten times or more. This chain's CDR3 is CASSVASGQVYEQYF. The DNA of the CDR3 is TGTGCCAGCAGCGTAGCTTCGGGACAGGTCTACGAGCAGTACTTC. This chain links TRBV9 with TRBJ2-7, with 8 bases matching TRBD1. The CDR3 sequence is 15 residues long. Germline CDR1 SGDLS, CDR2 YYNGEE. The V gene end was trimmed by 0 bases and the J gene end by 3 bases; junction bases not matched to a gene: 5.